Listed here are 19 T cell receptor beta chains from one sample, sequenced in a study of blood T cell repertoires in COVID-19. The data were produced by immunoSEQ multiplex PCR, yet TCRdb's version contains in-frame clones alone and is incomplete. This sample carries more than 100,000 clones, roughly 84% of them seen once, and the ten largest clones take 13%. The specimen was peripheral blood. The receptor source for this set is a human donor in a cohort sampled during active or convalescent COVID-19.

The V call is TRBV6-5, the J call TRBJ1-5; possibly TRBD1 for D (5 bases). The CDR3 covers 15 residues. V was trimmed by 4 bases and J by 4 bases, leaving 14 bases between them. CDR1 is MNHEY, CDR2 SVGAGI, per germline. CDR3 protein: CASSSDSEGNQPQHF. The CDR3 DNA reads TGTGCCAGCAGTTCCGACAGTGAAGGGAATCAGCCCCAGCATTTT.

The CDR3 sequence is CASSPKDRLNTEAFF. Here the CDR3 DNA reads TGTGCCAGCAGTCCTAAAGACAGATTGAACACTGAAGCTTTCTTT. This chain connects TRBV7-9 to TRBJ1-1; D perhaps matches TRBD1 (5 bases). Trimming stripped 6 bases from V and 0 bases from J, with 14 bases between. The CDR3 runs 15 residues. CDR1 is SEHNR, CDR2 FQNEAQ, per germline (reference sequence).

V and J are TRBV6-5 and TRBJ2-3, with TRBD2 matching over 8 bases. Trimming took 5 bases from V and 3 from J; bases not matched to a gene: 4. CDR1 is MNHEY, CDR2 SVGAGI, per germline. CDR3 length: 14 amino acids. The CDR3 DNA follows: TGTGCCAGCAGTCCTGGACTAGCAACAGATACGCAGTATTTT. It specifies CASSPGLATDTQYF.

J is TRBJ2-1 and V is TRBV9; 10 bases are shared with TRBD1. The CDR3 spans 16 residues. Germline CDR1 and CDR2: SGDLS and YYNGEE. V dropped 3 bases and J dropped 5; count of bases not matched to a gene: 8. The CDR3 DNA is TGTGCCAGCAGCGAAACAAGGACAGGGGGGGACAATGAGCAGTTCTTC. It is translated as CASSETRTGGDNEQFF. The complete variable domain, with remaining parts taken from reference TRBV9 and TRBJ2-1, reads DSGVTQTPKHLITATGQRVTLRCSPRSGDLSVYWYQQSLDQGLQFLIQYYNGEERAKGNILERFSAQQFPDLHSELNLSSLELGDSALYFCASSETRTGGDNEQFFGPGTRLTVL.

The CDR3 nucleotides are TGCGCCAGCAGCGGGGGGGACAGGGTCTACAATGAGCAGTTCTTC. It specifies CASSGGDRVYNEQFF. This sequence joins TRBV10-1 and TRBJ2-1; maybe TRBD1 (9 bases). This CDR3 contains 15 residues. Per germline, CDR1 WNHNN and CDR2 SYGVQD (reference sequence). V lost 6 bases to trimming and J lost 3 bases, with 15 bases between them.

The CDR3 loop is CASSQVAGEVGTEAFF. In nucleotides, the CDR3 is TGTGCCAGCAGCCAAGTGGCGGGGGAGGTGGGCACTGAAGCTTTCTTT. The V call is TRBV3-1 (or the pseudogene TRBV3-2), the J call TRBJ1-1, with a tentative D call TRBD1 (5 bases). The CDR3 is 16 amino acids. Germline CDR1 and CDR2: LGHDT and YNNKEL (reference sequence). V was shortened by 1 base and J by 4 bases, with 16 bases between the two germline ends.

CDR3 sequence (DNA): TGTGCCAGCAGTCCCCGACAGGGCTATAATTCACCCCTCCACTTT. Its protein is CASSPRQGYNSPLHF. The gene calls are TRBV7-2 and TRBJ1-6; 7 bases align to TRBD1. The germline gives CDR1 SGHTA, CDR2 FQGNSA. V shed 6 bases, J shed 3 bases, and the junction held 5 bases outside the gene matches. CDR3 length: 15 residues. Filled out from reference TRBV7-2 and TRBJ1-6, the complete variable domain reads GAGVSQSPSNKVTEKGKDVELRCDPISGHTALYWYRQSLGQGLEFLIYFQGNSAPDKSGLPSDRFSAERTGGSVSTLTIQRTQQEDSAVYLCASSPRQGYNSPLHFGNGTRLTVT.

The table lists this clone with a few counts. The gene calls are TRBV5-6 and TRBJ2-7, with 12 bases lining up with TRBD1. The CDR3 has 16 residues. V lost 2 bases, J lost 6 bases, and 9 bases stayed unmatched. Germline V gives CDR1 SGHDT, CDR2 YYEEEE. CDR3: CASSLVSGTGGVEQYF. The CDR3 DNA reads TGTGCCAGCAGCTTAGTCTCGGGGACAGGGGGCGTCGAGCAGTACTTC.

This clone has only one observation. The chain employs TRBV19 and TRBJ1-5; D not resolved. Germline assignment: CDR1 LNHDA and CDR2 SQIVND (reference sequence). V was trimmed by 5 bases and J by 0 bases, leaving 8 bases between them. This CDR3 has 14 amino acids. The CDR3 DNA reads TGTGCCAGTAGTCTGGCCTCTAGCAATCAGCCCCAGCATTTT. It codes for CASSLASSNQPQHF.

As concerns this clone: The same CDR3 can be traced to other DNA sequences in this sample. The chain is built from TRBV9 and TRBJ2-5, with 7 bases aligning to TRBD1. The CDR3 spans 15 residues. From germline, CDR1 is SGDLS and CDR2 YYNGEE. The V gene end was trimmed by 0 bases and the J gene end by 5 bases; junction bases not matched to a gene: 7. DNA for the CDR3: TGTGCCAGCAGCGTAGAAGAAGGGGGCGAGGAGACCCAGTACTTC. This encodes CASSVEEGGEETQYF.

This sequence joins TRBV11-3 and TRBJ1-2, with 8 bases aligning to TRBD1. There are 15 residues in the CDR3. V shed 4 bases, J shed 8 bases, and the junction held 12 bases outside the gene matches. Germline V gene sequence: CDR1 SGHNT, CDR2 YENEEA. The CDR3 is CASSSNPDRGRGYTF. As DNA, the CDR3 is TGTGCCAGCAGCTCTAACCCCGACAGGGGACGGGGCTACACCTTC. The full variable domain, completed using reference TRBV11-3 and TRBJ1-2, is EAGVVQSPRYKIIEKKQPVAFWCNPISGHNTLYWYLQNLGQGPELLIRYENEEAVDDSQLPKDRFSAERLKGVDSTLKIQPAELGDSAVYLCASSSNPDRGRGYTFGSGTRLTVV.

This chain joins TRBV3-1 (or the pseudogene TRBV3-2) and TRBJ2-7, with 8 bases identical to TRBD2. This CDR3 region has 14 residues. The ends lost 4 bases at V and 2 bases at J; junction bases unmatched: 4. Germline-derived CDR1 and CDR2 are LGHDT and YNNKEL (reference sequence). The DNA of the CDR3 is TGTGCCAGCAGCCTTAGCGGGGTCACCTACGAGCAGTACTTC. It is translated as CASSLSGVTYEQYF.

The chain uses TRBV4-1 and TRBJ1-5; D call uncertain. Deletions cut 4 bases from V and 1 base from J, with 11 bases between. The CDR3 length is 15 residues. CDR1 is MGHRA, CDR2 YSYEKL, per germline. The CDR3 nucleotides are TGCGCCAGCAGCCCCAAGGGAGGCAGCAATCAGCCCCAGCATTTT. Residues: CASSPKGGSNQPQHF.

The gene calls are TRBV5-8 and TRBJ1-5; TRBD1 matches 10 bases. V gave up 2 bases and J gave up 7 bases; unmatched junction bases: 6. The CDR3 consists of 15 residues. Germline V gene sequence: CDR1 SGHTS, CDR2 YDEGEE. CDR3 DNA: TGTGCCAGCAGCTTCCTAGACAGGGGGCAACAGCCCCAGCATTTT. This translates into CASSFLDRGQQPQHF.

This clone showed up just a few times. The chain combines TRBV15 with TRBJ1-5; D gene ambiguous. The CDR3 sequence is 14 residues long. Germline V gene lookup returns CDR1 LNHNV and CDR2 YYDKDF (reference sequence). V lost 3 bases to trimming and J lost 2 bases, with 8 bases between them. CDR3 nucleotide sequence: TGTGCCACCAGCAGTTTACAGCGCAATCAGCCCCAGCATTTT. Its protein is CATSSLQRNQPQHF.

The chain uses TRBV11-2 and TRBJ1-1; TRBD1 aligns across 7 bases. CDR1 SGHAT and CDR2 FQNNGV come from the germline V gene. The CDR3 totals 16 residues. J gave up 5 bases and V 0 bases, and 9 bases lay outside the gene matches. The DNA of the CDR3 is TGTGCCAGCAGCTTAGATTCTCACAGGGGCGGGACTGAAGCTTTCTTT. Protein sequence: CASSLDSHRGGTEAFF.

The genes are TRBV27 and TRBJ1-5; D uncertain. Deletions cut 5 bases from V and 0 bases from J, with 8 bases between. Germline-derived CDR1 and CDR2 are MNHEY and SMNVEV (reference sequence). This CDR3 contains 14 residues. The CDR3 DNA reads TGTGCCAGCAGTCAGGTGTATAGCAATCAGCCCCAGCATTTT. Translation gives CASSQVYSNQPQHF.

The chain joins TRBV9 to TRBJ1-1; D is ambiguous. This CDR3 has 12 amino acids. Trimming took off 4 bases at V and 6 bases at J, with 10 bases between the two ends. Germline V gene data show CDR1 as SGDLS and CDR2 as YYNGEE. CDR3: CASSSLASEAFF. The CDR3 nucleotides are TGTGCCAGCAGCTCATTAGCCTCTGAAGCTTTCTTT.

This CDR3 reads CASSLSGNQPQHF. In DNA, the CDR3 is TGTGCCAGCAGTTTATCAGGGAATCAGCCCCAGCATTTT. V gene TRBV12-3 or TRBV12-4 combines with J gene TRBJ1-5, with TRBD1 as a possible D gene (5 bases). Deletions cut 2 bases from V and 4 bases from J, with 6 bases between. This CDR3 region has 13 residues.